Following are 22 T cell receptor beta chains from one sample sequenced in a study of PD-1 blockade in classical Hodgkin lymphoma. TCRdb keeps only in-frame clones here, not all; method: immunoSEQ multiplex PCR. Of 50,000 to 85,000 clones in the sample, about two thirds were seen once. No patient escaped relapse after autologous stem cell transplantation, and brentuximab vedotin exposure varied. The sample here was peripheral blood mononuclear cells (PBMCs), taken before the second cycle of nivolumab. Receptors were obtained from a human donor with classical Hodgkin lymphoma.

The chain employs TRBV6-5 and TRBJ2-5; 8 bases match TRBD2. This CDR3 is built from 15 residues. V lost 0 bases to trimming and J lost 2 bases; unmatched junction nucleotides: 2. Looked up from germline, CDR1 is MNHEY and CDR2 is SVGAGI. The CDR3, as DNA: TGTGCCAGCAGTTACTCTGGCGGGGGGCAAGAGACCCAGTACTTC. Amino acid sequence: CASSYSGGGQETQYF.

This clone was found a few times. The chain recombines TRBV7-9 with TRBJ1-4; 11 bases map to TRBD1. Germline V gene data show CDR1 as SEHNR and CDR2 as FQNEAQ (reference sequence). This CDR3 has 14 amino acids. Trimming cost V 3 bases and J 7 bases; bases outside gene matches: 1. CDR3 loop: CASSFGQGAEKLFF. In DNA, the CDR3 is TGTGCCAGCAGCTTTGGACAGGGGGCTGAAAAACTGTTTTTT.

The gene calls are TRBV21-1 and TRBJ2-3; the DNA was not compared with TRBD2, the D call given in the table. TRBV21-1 counts as a pseudogene. The CDR3 is 23 residues long. CDR3 in amino acids: CASSKVPRGWLAGDLDSTDTQYF. The CDR3 nucleotides read TGTGCCAGCAGCAAAGTCCCCAGGGGATGGTTAGCGGGGGATCTGGATAGCACAGATACGCAGTATTTT.

The V call is TRBV10-1, the J call TRBJ2-3, with 15 nucleotides matching TRBD2. The trim removed 2 bases at V and 3 bases at J, leaving 9 bases unmatched. The CDR3 has 19 residues. Germline V gene sequence: CDR1 WNHNN, CDR2 SYGVQD (reference sequence). CDR3 DNA sequence: TGCGCCAGCAGTGAGCCGGGACTAGCGGGAGGCTCGGGGACAGATACGCAGTATTTT. Amino acid sequence: CASSEPGLAGGSGTDTQYF.

The V call is TRBV5-1, the J call TRBJ1-1; 9 nucleotides match TRBD1. V dropped 5 bases and J dropped 4; count of bases not matched to a gene: 6. The germline gives CDR1 SGHRS, CDR2 YFSETQ. There are 14 residues in the CDR3. The CDR3 coding sequence is TGCGCCAGCAGACGCGGGACAGGGTCCACTGAAGCTTTCTTT. Translated: CASRRGTGSTEAFF.

The CDR3 region has the DNA TGTGCCAGCAGTTCGAGGGACAAGTCCTACGAGCAGTACTTC. Translating gives CASSSRDKSYEQYF. The chain employs TRBV6-5 and TRBJ2-7, with D perhaps TRBD1 (6 bases). Germline loops: CDR1 MNHEY, CDR2 SVGAGI. V was cut by 4 bases and J by 1 base, with 11 bases left in between. CDR3 length: 14 residues.

This clone has just one count. CDR3 coding DNA: TGTGCCAGCAGGGAGACCGGGACCGTAATCTACGAGCAGTACTTC. This translates into CASRETGTVIYEQYF. The gene calls are TRBV28 and TRBJ2-7; D could derive from TRBD1 or TRBD2 (5 bases each). From germline, CDR1 is MDHEN and CDR2 SYDVKM. CDR3 length equals 15 residues. V was pared by 6 bases and J by 3 bases, with 18 bases between.

A few counts support this clone. This chain links TRBV30 with TRBJ2-7, with no clear D. Trimming removed 1 base from V and 3 bases from J, with 4 bases in between. Germline assignment: CDR1 GTSNPN and CDR2 SVGIG (reference sequence). This CDR3 region has 11 residues. CDR3 coding DNA: TGTGCCTGGAGTGAAATCTACGAGCAGTACTTC. This codes for CAWSEIYEQYF. Full variable domain (outside the CDR3, taken from reference TRBV30 and TRBJ2-7): SQTIHQWPATLVQPVGSPLSLECTVEGTSNPNLYWYRQAAGRGLQLLFYSVGIGQISSEVPQNLSASRPQDRQFILSSKKLLLSDSGFYLCAWSEIYEQYFGPGTRLTVT.

The chain is built from TRBV9 and TRBJ1-1, with D possibly TRBD1 on 6 matching bases. Trimming took 2 bases from V and 3 from J, leaving 8 bases between them. This CDR3 is 13 amino acids long. Germline V gives CDR1 SGDLS, CDR2 YYNGEE. CDR3 in DNA: TGTGCCAGCAGCGTCGGGGGCCACACTGAAGCTTTCTTT. It translates to CASSVGGHTEAFF.

For the CDR3, the DNA is TGTGCCAGCAGGAACCCCCCCCTAGGCTACGAGCAGTACTTC. Its protein product is CASRNPPLGYEQYF. The rearrangement links TRBV6-5 to TRBJ2-7; no definite D call. Germline CDR1 and CDR2: MNHEY and SVGAGI. Trimming removed 6 bases at V and 3 bases at J, with 15 bases between. This CDR3 region has 14 residues.

This CDR3 reads CSASQDSLLVNEQFF. The CDR3 DNA follows: TGCAGCGCTTCCCAGGACAGTCTTTTGGTCAATGAGCAGTTCTTC. This chain uses TRBV29-1 with TRBJ2-1; D perhaps matches TRBD1 (6 bases). Trimming took 7 bases from V and 6 from J, leaving 22 bases between them. The CDR3 sequence is 15 residues long. Germline CDR1 reads SQVTM; CDR2 reads ANQGSEA.

This chain links TRBV9 with TRBJ2-2; 9 bases match TRBD2. There are 17 residues in the CDR3. J was trimmed by 4 bases and V by 1 base; bases with no gene match: 8. The germline V gene has CDR1 SGDLS and CDR2 YYNGEE. CDR3 in amino acids: CASSVLRAGGTTGELFF. Here the CDR3 DNA reads TGTGCCAGCAGCGTACTAAGAGCGGGGGGTACCACCGGGGAGCTGTTTTTT.

In its sample, this clone was seen once. The chain combines TRBV11-2 with TRBJ2-2, with TRBD1 identical over 8 bases. Per the germline V gene, CDR1 is SGHAT and CDR2 is FQNNGV. This CDR3 has 15 residues. V lost 5 bases, J lost 4 bases, and 6 bases stayed unmatched. Here the CDR3 DNA reads TGTGCCAGCAGCCGACAGGGGATCACCACCGGGGAGCTGTTTTTT. Encoded protein: CASSRQGITTGELFF.

CDR3 sequence reads: CASSFPGPLAKNIQYF. DNA for the CDR3: TGTGCCAGCAGCTTCCCAGGACCGCTAGCCAAAAACATTCAGTACTTC. V and J are TRBV5-8 and TRBJ2-4; unclear D gene. Per germline, CDR1 SGHTS and CDR2 YDEGEE. V lost 2 bases and J 0 bases, leaving 12 bases between the germline ends. The CDR3 totals 16 residues.

Only a few counts were recorded for this clone. The chain couples TRBV25-1 to TRBJ2-1; 10 positions match TRBD1. CDR3 length equals 15 residues. Germline V gene data show CDR1 as MGHDK and CDR2 as SYGVNS. Unmatched junction bases numbered 15, after V lost 8 bases and J lost 11 bases. CDR3 bases: TGTGCCAGCGAGTTGGGACAGGGGTATAGGAGTAAGCAGTTCTTC. Encoded protein: CASELGQGYRSKQFF.

V gene TRBV19 combines with J gene TRBJ1-2; unclear D gene. Germline lookup yields CDR1 LNHDA and CDR2 SQIVND (reference sequence). Trimming removed 6 bases from V and 6 bases from J, with 14 bases in between. This CDR3 region has 13 residues. CDR3 region: CASRDGIPDGYTF. The CDR3 DNA is TGTGCCAGTAGGGACGGAATTCCGGATGGCTACACCTTC.

This CDR3 is CASSVGLSGANVLTF. The CDR3 DNA is TGTGCCAGCAGCGTAGGCCTCTCTGGGGCCAACGTCCTGACTTTC. The chain has TRBV9 and TRBJ2-6; D is unclear. Germline CDR1 reads SGDLS; CDR2 reads YYNGEE. This CDR3 region has 15 residues. V dropped 0 bases and J dropped 0 bases, with 4 bases sitting between them.

The chain recombines TRBV28 with TRBJ1-2; 10 bases are a match to TRBD1. J was trimmed by 2 bases and V by 5 bases; bases with no gene match: 11. There are 17 residues in the CDR3. Germline loops: CDR1 MDHEN, CDR2 SYDVKM. In DNA, the CDR3 is TGTGCCAGCAGTGTACCGGGACAGGGGTCTTTAAACTATGGCTACACCTTC. Amino acid sequence: CASSVPGQGSLNYGYTF.

The rearrangement uses TRBV9 and TRBJ2-5; TRBD1 aligns across 7 bases. Germline V lookup: CDR1 SGDLS, CDR2 YYNGEE. The CDR3 consists of 14 residues. J gave up 5 bases and V 0 bases, and 4 bases lay outside the gene matches. CDR3 protein: CASSVEGGWETQYF. Written as DNA, the CDR3 is TGTGCCAGCAGCGTAGAAGGGGGCTGGGAGACCCAGTACTTC. The full variable domain, with the rest looked up from reference TRBV9 and TRBJ2-5, is DSGVTQTPKHLITATGQRVTLRCSPRSGDLSVYWYQQSLDQGLQFLIQYYNGEERAKGNILERFSAQQFPDLHSELNLSSLELGDSALYFCASSVEGGWETQYFGPGTRLLVL.

In this sample, this clone is medium-sized. The genes are TRBV1 and TRBJ1-2. TRBV1 represents a pseudogene. The CDR3 spans 14 residues. For the CDR3, the DNA is TGCACCAGCAGCCAAGACAGGAGATTCTATGGCTACACCTTC. Its translation: CTSSQDRRFYGYTF.

The chain is built from TRBV6-5 and TRBJ1-3; 8 nucleotides match TRBD1. Per germline, CDR1 MNHEY and CDR2 SVGAGI. After removal of 6 bases from V and 4 bases from J, the junction contained 8 bases not matched to a gene. CDR3 size: 15 residues. The CDR3 DNA reads TGTGCCAGCAGCGCGGGACAGGCCCGAGGAAACACCATATATTTT. Amino acids: CASSAGQARGNTIYF.

This clone was counted between two and nine times. The rearrangement joins TRBV28 to TRBJ1-1, with D perhaps matching TRBD1 (5 bases). V was clipped by 6 bases and J by 0 bases, with 14 bases between them. The CDR3 length is 15 residues. CDR1 and CDR2 (germline): MDHEN, SYDVKM. CDR3 coding DNA: TGTGCCAGCAGCCCCCCGGACATCATGAACACTGAAGCTTTCTTT. Its translation: CASSPPDIMNTEAFF.